The 10 T cell receptor beta chains below all came from one sample that was sequenced in a study of cytomegalovirus exposure and HLA in healthy donors. Vbeta (60) and Jbeta (13) primers were used in the PCR. Assay used: immunoSEQ multiplex PCR; TCRdb lists only in-frame clones, some missing. The sample holds more than 110,000 clones, around 80% seen once. Sample: PBMCs. These receptors were collected from a man between 25 and 39 years old in good health and CMV-seronegative.

The chain carries TRBV5-1 and TRBJ2-7; D perhaps matches TRBD1 (6 bases). This CDR3 region has 14 residues. V was trimmed by 2 bases and J by 3 bases, leaving 12 bases between them. Germline assignment: CDR1 SGHRS and CDR2 YFSETQ. The CDR3 is CASSLNRVGYEQYF. In DNA, the CDR3 is TGCGCCAGCAGCTTAAACAGGGTCGGCTACGAGCAGTACTTC.

The chain links TRBV19 to TRBJ1-2; D unclear. V shed 1 base and J shed 5 bases, with 17 bases lying between them. Per the germline V gene, CDR1 is LNHDA and CDR2 is SQIVND (reference sequence). CDR3 length equals 16 residues. The CDR3 protein is CASSIAIVGESYGYTF. The CDR3 bases are TGTGCCAGTAGTATAGCTATTGTCGGAGAGTCGTATGGCTACACCTTC.

V is TRBV28 and J is TRBJ1-1; 12 bases are shared with TRBD1. The V and J ends lost 6 bases and 6 bases, in that order; junction bases with no gene match: 8. CDR1 is MDHEN and CDR2 is SYDVKM in the germline V gene. This CDR3 has 15 residues. CDR3 sequence: CASSSPGQGAAEAFF. The CDR3 DNA reads as TGTGCCAGCAGCTCCCCGGGACAGGGGGCGGCTGAAGCTTTCTTT.

This chain joins TRBV19 and TRBJ1-5; 7 bases match TRBD1. The CDR3 sequence is 17 residues long. Per the germline V gene, CDR1 is LNHDA and CDR2 is SQIVND (reference sequence). V lost 6 bases and J lost 0; bases outside the gene matches: 11. The CDR3 DNA reads as TGTGCCAGTAGAGGCAGGGGGACCACTTATAGCAATCAGCCCCAGCATTTT. This sequence encodes CASRGRGTTYSNQPQHF.

This chain links TRBV10-2 with TRBJ2-7; 9 positions agree with TRBD1. Per the germline V gene, CDR1 is WSHSY and CDR2 is SAAADI. The length of the CDR3 is 16 residues. Trimming took 3 bases from V and 0 from J; bases not matched to a gene: 6. CDR3 sequence reads: CASSDPGQGSSYEQYF. CDR3 bases: TGCGCCAGCAGTGATCCGGGACAGGGTAGCTCCTACGAGCAGTACTTC.

This sequence joins TRBV19 and TRBJ2-4; D remains ambiguous. The ends were cut back, 3 bases at V and 0 bases at J, with 9 bases in the middle. Germline V gives CDR1 LNHDA, CDR2 SQIVND (reference sequence). The CDR3 has 15 residues. The CDR3 here is CASSMSDLAKNIQYF. In DNA form, the CDR3 reads TGTGCCAGTAGTATGTCAGATCTAGCCAAAAACATTCAGTACTTC.

About this clone: One end of the junction fails to match germline, which may point to a read error. The chain carries TRBV5-1 and TRBJ1-2; possible D gene TRBD1, 6 bases. The CDR3 sequence is 16 residues long. CDR1 and CDR2 from the germline V gene are SGHRS and YFSETQ. The CDR3: CASSSGGQSLMGGYPF. For the CDR3, the DNA is TGCGCCAGCAGCTCAGGAGGACAGTCACTTATGGGTGGCTACCCCTTC.

The rearrangement links TRBV7-6 to TRBJ2-2, with 7 bases identical to TRBD1. Germline V lookup: CDR1 SGHVS, CDR2 FNYEAQ. The CDR3 covers 16 residues. Germline trimming cut 5 bases from V and 1 base from J; bases unmatched to any gene: 7. The CDR3 here is CASSRNTGENTGELFF. In DNA form, the CDR3 reads TGTGCCAGCAGCCGAAACACAGGGGAGAACACCGGGGAGCTGTTTTTT. Based on the CDR3 plus reference TRBV7-6 and TRBJ2-2, the full variable domain is GAGVSQSPRYKVTKRGQDVALRCDPISGHVSLYWYRQALGQGPEFLTYFNYEAQQDKSGLPNDRFSAERPEGSISTLTIQRTEQRDSAMYRCASSRNTGENTGELFFGEGSRLTVL.

This chain connects TRBV14 to TRBJ2-6, with 7 bases identical to TRBD1. Trimming at V came to 4 bases and at J to 7 bases, leaving 10 bases not matched to a gene. The CDR3 extends over 16 amino acids. Germline assignment: CDR1 SGHDN and CDR2 FVKESK. This CDR3 reads CASSRSSTGRANVLTF. The CDR3 region has the DNA TGTGCCAGCAGCCGAAGTTCGACAGGGAGAGCCAACGTCCTGACTTTC.

This chain joins TRBV5-3 and TRBJ1-1; D ambiguous. TRBV5-3 is an ORF, and what it does is uncertain. Trimming took off 2 bases at V and 2 bases at J, with 13 bases between the two ends. The CDR3 length is 15 residues. The CDR3 region is CARSFGPGLNTEAFF. Here the CDR3 DNA reads TGTGCCAGAAGCTTTGGTCCAGGTCTCAACACTGAAGCTTTCTTT.